This T cell receptor (beta chain) was identified in a study of blood T cells in healthy people across ages. With a J-beta primer mix and a sample-barcoded 5' primer, a second PCR ran 7 to 11 cycles. Each TCR beta cDNA got a 12-nucleotide random molecular identifier. TCRdb reprocessed the 5' RACE reads via MiXCR and lists one record per CDR3 protein. The sample holds almost 1 million distinct CDR3 sequences, 51% seen once. V lost 7 bases to trimming and J lost 2 bases, with 11 bases between them. The length of the CDR3 is 12 residues. Looked up from germline, CDR1 is SQVTM and CDR2 is ANQGSEA. Whole-study results and caveats: Naive CD4+ cells and diversity were both higher in long-lived donors than in aged donors.

This clonotype occurred a few times. Its specificity is unknown. Source material: blood. The clonotype originates from a woman aged 55-69 years in good health. J is TRBJ2-5 and V is TRBV29-1, with TRBD2 as a possible D gene (5 bases). This chain's CDR3 is CSGGRRQETQYF. The CDR3 DNA reads TGCAGCGGGGGTAGGAGGCAAGAGACCCAGTACTTC.